This entry concerns a single T cell receptor (beta chain). As yet, its antigen is unknown. There are 13 residues in the CDR3. The germline V and J ends were trimmed by 3 bases and 10 bases, with 10 bases remaining between them. The germline gives CDR1 KGHSH, CDR2 LQKENI. TCRdb reprocessed the 5' RACE reads with MiXCR, giving one entry per CDR3 protein. The top ten clones hold around a fifth of a sample with 340,000 or so distinct CDR3 sequences, roughly 13% of them seen once. The sample belongs to a study of T-cell memory formation after mild COVID-19. Study background: Most TCR clusters belonged to a single donor.

Study conclusions and caveats: A second wave expanding day 15 to 37 was CD4+-biased; contracting clones were balanced. Pre-infection memory already had some responding clones, implying cross-reactive memory joined.

The chain couples TRBV18 to TRBJ1-6, with D possibly TRBD1 on 5 matching bases. The sequencing sample was made of PBMCs or a T cell subset sorted from them (not recorded which). This receptor was obtained from a man in his late teens or twenties who had mild COVID-19 (a few samples of this study predate the infection). Cell type and time point are not known. CDR3 loop: CASSPQGLSPLHF. CDR3 DNA sequence: TGTGCCAGCTCACCGCAGGGCCTGTCACCCCTCCACTTT.